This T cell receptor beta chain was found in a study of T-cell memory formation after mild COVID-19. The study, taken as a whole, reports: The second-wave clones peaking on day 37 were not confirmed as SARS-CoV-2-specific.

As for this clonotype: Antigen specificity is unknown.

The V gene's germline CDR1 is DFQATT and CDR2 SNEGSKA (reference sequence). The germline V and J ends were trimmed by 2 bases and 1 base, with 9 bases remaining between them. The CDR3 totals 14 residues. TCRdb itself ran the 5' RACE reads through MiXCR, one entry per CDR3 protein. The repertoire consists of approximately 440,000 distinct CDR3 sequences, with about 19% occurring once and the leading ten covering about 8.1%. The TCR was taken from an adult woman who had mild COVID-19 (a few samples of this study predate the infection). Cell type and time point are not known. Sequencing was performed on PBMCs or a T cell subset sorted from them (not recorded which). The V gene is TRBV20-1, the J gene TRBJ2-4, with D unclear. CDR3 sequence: CSARSTSAKNIQYF. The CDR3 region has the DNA TGCAGTGCTAGATCGACATCCGCCAAAAACATTCAGTACTTC.